The clone carrying this T cell receptor (beta chain) was counted at least ten times. V was cut by 4 bases and J by 7 bases, with 17 bases left in between. The CDR3 has 14 residues. Per the germline V gene, CDR1 is SGHKS and CDR2 is YYEKEE (reference sequence). The data belong to a study of early T cells in non-severe SARS-CoV-2 infection. TCRdb re-analysed the 5' RACE reads in MiXCR, keeping a single row per CDR3 protein. The data contain fewer than 90,000 distinct CDR3 sequences, around 15% of them singletons. This receptor was identified in an adult who was a healthcare worker with PCR-confirmed SARS-CoV-2 infection or an uninfected control (not recorded which). The genes are TRBV5-5 and TRBJ1-1; D unclear. Material: whole blood. The CDR3 is CASSPWEGGFEAFF. DNA of the CDR3: TGTGCCAGCAGCCCCTGGGAGGGCGGTTTTGAAGCTTTCTTT.